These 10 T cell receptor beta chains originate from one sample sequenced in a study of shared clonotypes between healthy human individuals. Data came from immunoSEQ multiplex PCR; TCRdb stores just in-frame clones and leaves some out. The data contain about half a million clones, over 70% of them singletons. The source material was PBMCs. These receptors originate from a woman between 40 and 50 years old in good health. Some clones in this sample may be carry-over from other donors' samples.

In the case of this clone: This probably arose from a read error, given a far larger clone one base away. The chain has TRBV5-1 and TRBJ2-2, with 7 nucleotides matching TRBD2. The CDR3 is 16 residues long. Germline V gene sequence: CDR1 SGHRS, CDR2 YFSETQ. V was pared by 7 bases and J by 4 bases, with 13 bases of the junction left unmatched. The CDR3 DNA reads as TGCGCCAGCGGCCCAGGAGGGCGGGAGAGCACCGGGGAGCTGTTTTTT. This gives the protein CASGPGGRESTGELFF.

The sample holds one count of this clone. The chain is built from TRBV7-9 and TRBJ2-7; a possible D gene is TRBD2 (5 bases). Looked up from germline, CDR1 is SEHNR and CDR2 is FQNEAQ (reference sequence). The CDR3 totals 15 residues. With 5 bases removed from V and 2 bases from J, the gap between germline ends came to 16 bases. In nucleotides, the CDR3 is TGTGCCAGCAGCCCCCCCGGAGGCACCGCCTACGAGCAGTACTTC. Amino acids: CASSPPGGTAYEQYF.

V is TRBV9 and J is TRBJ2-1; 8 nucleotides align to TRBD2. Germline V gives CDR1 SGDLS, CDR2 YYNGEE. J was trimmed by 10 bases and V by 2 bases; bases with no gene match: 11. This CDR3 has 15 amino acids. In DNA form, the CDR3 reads TGTGCCAGCAGCGTGTCCGGCGGGAGGACTCGGGAGCAGTTCTTC. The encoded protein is CASSVSGGRTREQFF.

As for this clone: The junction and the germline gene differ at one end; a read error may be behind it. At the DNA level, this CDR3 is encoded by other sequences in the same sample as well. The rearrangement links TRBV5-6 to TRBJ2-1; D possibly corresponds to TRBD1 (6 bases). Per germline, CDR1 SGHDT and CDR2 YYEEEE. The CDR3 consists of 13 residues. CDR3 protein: CASSLDRVNEQFF. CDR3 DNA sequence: TGTGCCAGCAGTTTGGACAGAGTTAATGAGCAGTTCTTC.

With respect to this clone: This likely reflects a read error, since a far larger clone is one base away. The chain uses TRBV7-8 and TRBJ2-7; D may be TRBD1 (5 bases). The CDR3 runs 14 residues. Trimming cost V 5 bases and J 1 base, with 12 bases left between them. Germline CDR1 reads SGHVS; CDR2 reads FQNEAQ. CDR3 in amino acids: CASSKRTWSYEQYF. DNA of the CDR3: TGTGCCAGCAGCAAAAGGACATGGTCCTACGAGCAGTACTTC.

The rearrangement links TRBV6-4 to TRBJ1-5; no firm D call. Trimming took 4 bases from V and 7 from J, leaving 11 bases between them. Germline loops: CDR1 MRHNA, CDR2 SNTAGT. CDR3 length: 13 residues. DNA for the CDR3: TGTGCCAGCAGTGTTGACCTCGGCCAGCCCCAGCATTTT. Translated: CASSVDLGQPQHF.

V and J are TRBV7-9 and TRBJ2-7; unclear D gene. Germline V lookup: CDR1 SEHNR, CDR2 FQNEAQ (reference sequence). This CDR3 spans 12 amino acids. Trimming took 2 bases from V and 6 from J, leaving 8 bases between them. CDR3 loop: CASSLSSGEQYF. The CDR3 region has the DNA TGTGCCAGCAGCTTATCGTCTGGCGAGCAGTACTTC.

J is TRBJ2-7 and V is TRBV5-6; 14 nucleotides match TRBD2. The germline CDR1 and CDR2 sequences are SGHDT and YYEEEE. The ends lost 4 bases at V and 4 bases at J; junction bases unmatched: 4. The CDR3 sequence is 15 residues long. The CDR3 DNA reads TGTGCCAGCAGCATCGGACTAGCGGGAGGTTACGAGCAGTACTTC. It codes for CASSIGLAGGYEQYF.

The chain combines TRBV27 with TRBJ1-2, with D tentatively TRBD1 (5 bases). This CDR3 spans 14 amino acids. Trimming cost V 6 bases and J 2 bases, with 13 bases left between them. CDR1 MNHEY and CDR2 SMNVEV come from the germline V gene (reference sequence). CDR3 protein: CASRRGVGNYGYTF. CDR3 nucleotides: TGTGCCAGCAGGAGGGGAGTGGGCAACTATGGCTACACCTTC.

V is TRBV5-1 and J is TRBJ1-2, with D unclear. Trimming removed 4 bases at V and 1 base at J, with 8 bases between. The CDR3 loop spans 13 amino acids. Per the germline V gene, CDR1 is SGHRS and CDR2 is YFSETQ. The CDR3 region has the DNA TGCGCCAGCAGCATCCAGGTTAACTATGGCTACACCTTC. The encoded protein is CASSIQVNYGYTF.